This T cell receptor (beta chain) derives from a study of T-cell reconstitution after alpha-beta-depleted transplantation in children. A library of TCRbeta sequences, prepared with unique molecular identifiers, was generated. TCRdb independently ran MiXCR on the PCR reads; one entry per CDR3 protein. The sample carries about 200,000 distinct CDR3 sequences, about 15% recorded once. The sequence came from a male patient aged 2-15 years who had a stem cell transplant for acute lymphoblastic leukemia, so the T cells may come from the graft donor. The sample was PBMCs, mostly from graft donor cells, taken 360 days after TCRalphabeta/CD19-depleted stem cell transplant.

The DNA for the CDR3 is TGTGCCAGCAGCCTCGAGGGCGAGGGTGGGGAGACCCAGTACTTC. The encoded protein is CASSLEGEGGETQYF. The V and J genes are TRBV7-9 and TRBJ2-5; TRBD2 is a possible D gene (5 bases). CDR1 is SEHNR, CDR2 FQNEAQ, per germline (reference sequence). Trimming took 5 bases from V and 5 from J, leaving 18 bases between them. The CDR3 has 15 amino acids.